This TCR beta chain derives from a study of PD-L1 blockade in urothelial cancer. Notes on the study in general: Durable benefit was linked to greater 3-week expansion of tumor-associated blood clones.

Sequencing used immunoSEQ multiplex PCR; TCRdb keeps in-frame clones, though not all of them. The sample carries 70,000 to 90,000 clones, 82% recorded once. As to this clone: As yet, its antigen is unknown.

Patient disease was locally advanced or metastatic urothelial carcinoma. CDR1 is SGHAT and CDR2 is FQNNGV in the germline V gene. Trimming cost V 5 bases and J 9 bases; bases outside gene matches: 3. The CDR3 covers 12 residues. The sample consisted of PBMCs, taken around atezolizumab (anti-PD-L1) treatment. This TCR was sampled from a man aged 65 to 79 with urothelial cancer. The rearrangement joins TRBV11-2 to TRBJ2-1; 8 bases fit TRBD2. DNA for the CDR3: TGTGCCAGCAGCCATCGGGAGGGTGAGCAGTTCTTC. It yields the protein CASSHREGEQFF. Drawing the rest from reference TRBV11-2 and TRBJ2-1, the complete variable domain is EAGVAQSPRYKIIEKRQSVAFWCNPISGHATLYWYQQILGQGPKLLIQFQNNGVVDDSQLPKDRFSAERLKGVDSTLKIQPAKLEDSAVYLCASSHREGEQFFGPGTRLTVL.